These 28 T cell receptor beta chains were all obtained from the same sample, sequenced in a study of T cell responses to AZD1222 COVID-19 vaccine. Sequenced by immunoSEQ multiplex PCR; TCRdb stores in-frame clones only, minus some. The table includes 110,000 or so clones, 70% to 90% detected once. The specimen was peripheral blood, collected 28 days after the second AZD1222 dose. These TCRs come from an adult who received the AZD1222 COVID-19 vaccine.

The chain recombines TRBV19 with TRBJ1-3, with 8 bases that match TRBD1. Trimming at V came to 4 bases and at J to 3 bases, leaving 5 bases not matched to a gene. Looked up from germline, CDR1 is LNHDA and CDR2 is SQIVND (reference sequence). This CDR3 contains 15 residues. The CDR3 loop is CASSSPGGFGNTIYF. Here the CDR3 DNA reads TGTGCCAGTAGTAGCCCAGGGGGCTTTGGAAACACCATATATTTT.

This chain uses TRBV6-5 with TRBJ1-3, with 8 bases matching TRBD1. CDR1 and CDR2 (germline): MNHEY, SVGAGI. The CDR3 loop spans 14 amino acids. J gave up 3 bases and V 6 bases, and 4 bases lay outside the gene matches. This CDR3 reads CASRSTGVGNTIYF. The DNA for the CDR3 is TGTGCCAGCAGATCGACAGGGGTTGGAAACACCATATATTTT.

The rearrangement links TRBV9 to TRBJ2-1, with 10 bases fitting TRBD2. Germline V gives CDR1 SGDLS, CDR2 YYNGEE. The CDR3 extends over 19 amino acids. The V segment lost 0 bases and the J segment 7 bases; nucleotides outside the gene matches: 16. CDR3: CASSVVSSLASGSVNEQFF. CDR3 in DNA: TGTGCCAGCAGCGTAGTCTCATCGTTGGCTAGCGGGAGTGTAAATGAGCAGTTCTTC.

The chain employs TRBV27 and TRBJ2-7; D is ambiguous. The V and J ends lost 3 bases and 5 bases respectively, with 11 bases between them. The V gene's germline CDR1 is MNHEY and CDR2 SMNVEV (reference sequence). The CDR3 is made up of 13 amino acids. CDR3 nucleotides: TGTGCCAGCAGTTTCACTGGGTTGGACGAGCAGTACTTC. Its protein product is CASSFTGLDEQYF.

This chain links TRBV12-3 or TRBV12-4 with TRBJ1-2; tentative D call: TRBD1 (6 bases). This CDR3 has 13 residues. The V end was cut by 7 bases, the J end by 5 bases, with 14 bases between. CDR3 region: CASTLGTPYGYTF. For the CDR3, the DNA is TGTGCCAGCACTCTAGGGACACCGTATGGCTACACCTTC.

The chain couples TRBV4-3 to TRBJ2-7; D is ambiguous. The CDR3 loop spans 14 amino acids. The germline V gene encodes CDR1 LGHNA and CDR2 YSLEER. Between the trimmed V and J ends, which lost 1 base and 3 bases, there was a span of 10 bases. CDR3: CASSQGDYDYEQYF. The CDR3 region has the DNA TGCGCCAGCAGCCAAGGGGATTATGACTACGAGCAGTACTTC.

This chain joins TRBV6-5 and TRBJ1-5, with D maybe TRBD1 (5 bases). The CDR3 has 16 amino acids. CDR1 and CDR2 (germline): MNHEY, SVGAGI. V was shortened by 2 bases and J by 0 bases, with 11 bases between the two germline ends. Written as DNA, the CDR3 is TGTGCCAGCAGTTACGCGGGACCGCATAGCAATCAGCCCCAGCATTTT. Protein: CASSYAGPHSNQPQHF.

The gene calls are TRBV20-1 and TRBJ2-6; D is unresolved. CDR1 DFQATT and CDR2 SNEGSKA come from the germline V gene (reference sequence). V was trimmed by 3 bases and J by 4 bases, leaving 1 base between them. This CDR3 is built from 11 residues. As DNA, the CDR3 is TGCAGTGCTAGGGGGGCCAACGTCCTGACTTTC. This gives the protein CSARGANVLTF.

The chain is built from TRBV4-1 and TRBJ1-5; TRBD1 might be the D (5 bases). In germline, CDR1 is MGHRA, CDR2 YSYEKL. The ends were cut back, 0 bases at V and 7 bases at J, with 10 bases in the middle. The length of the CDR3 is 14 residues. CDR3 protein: CASSQEGGVQPQHF. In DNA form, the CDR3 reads TGCGCCAGCAGCCAAGAGGGAGGGGTCCAGCCCCAGCATTTT.

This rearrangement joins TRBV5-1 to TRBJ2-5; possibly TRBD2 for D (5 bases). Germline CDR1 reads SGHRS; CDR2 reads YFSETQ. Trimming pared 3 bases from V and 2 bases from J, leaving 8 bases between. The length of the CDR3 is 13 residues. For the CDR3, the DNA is TGCGCCAGCAGCTGGACGGGACAAGAGACCCAGTACTTC. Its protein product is CASSWTGQETQYF.

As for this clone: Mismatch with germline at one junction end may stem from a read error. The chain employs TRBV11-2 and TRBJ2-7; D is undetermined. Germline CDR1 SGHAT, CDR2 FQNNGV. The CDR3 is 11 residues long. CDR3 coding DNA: TGTGCCAGCAGTTCCCCCTATGAGCAGTACTTC. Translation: CASSSPYEQYF.

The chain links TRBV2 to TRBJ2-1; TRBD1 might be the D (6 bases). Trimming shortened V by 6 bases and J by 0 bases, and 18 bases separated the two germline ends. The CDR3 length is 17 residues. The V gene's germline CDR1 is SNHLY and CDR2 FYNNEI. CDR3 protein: CASSSHREPSSYNEQFF. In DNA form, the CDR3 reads TGTGCCAGCAGCTCACACAGGGAACCGAGCTCCTACAATGAGCAGTTCTTC.

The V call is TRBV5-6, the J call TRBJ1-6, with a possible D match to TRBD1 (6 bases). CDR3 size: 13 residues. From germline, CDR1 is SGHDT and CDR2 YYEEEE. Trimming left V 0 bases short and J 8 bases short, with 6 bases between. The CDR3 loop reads CASSLAGDSPLHF. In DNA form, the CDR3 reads TGTGCCAGCAGCTTGGCAGGGGATTCACCCCTCCACTTT. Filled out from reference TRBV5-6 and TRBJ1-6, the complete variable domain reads DAGVTQSPTHLIKTRGQQVTLRCSPKSGHDTVSWYQQALGQGPQFIFQYYEEEERQRGNFPDRFSGHQFPNYSSELNVNALLLGDSALYLCASSLAGDSPLHFGNGTRLTVT.

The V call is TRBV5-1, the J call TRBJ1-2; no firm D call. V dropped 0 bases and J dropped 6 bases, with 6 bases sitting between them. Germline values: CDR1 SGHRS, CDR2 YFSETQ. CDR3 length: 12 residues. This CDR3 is CASSLVSHGYTF. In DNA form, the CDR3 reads TGCGCCAGCAGCTTGGTCAGCCATGGCTACACCTTC. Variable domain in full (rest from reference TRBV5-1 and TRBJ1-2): KAGVTQTPRYLIKTRGQQVTLSCSPISGHRSVSWYQQTPGQGLQFLFEYFSETQRNKGNFPGRFSGRQFSNSRSEMNVSTLELGDSALYLCASSLVSHGYTFGSGTRLTVV.

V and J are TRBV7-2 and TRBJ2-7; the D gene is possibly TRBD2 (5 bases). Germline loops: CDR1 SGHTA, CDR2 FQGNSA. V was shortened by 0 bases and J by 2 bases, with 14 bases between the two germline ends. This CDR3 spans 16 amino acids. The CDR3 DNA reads TGTGCCAGCAGCTTAGCCGCCTCCGGGAAGGCCTACGAGCAGTACTTC. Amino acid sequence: CASSLAASGKAYEQYF.

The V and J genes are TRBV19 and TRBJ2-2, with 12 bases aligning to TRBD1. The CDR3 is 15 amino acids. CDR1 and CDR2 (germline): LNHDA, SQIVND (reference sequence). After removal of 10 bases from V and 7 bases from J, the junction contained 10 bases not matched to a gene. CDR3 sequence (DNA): TGTGCCACCGGAGGGACAGGGGGCTCGAGCGGGGAGCTGTTTTTT. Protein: CATGGTGGSSGELFF.

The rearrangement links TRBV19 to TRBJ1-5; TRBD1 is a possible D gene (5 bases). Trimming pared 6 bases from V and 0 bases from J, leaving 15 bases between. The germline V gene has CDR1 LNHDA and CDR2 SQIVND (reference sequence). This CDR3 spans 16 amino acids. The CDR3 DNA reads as TGTGCCAGTAGCCGATACCAGGGCCATAGCAATCAGCCCCAGCATTTT. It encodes CASSRYQGHSNQPQHF.

The CDR3 DNA reads as TGTGCCAGCAGTTTGGGTGGCCATACGCAGTATTTT. Translated, it gives CASSLGGHTQYF. This chain uses TRBV12-3 or TRBV12-4 with TRBJ2-3; D ambiguous. Trimming cost V 3 bases and J 7 bases, with 8 bases left between them. This CDR3 comprises 12 residues.

CDR3 protein: CASSFDPRGYTF. The CDR3 nucleotides are TGTGCCAGCAGCTTTGACCCGAGAGGCTACACCTTC. The chain carries TRBV7-9 and TRBJ1-2; no firm D call. The CDR3 runs 12 residues. V lost 3 bases and J lost 8, with 10 bases in between. Germline V gene data show CDR1 as SEHNR and CDR2 as FQNEAQ (reference sequence). Supplemented by reference TRBV7-9 and TRBJ1-2, the full variable domain reads DTGVSQNPRHKITKRGQNVTFRCDPISEHNRLYWYRQTLGQGPEFLTYFQNEAQLEKSRLLSDRFSAERPKGSFSTLEIQRTEQGDSAMYLCASSFDPRGYTFGSGTRLTVV.

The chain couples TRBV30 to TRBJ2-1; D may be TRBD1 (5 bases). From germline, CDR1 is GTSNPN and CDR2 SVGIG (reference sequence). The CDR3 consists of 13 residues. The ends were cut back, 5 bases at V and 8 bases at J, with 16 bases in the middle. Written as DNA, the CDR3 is TGTGCCTGGTCTGGGGCCGATCCCCATGAGCAGTTCTTC. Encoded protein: CAWSGADPHEQFF.

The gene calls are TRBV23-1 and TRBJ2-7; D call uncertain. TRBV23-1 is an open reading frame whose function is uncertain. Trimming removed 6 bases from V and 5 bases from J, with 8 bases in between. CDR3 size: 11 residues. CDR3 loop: CASRRLDEQYF. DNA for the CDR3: TGCGCCAGCAGACGATTGGACGAGCAGTACTTC.

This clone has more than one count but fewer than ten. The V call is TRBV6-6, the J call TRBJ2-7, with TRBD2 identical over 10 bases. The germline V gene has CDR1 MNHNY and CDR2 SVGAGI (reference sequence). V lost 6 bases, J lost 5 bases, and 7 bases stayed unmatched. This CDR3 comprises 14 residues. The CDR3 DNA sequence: TGTGCCAGCAGATTGGGACTAGCGTCCAACGAGCAGTACTTC. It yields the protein CASRLGLASNEQYF.

In DNA, the CDR3 is TGTGCCAGTAGTAATAAGGGTCAGCCCCAGCATTTT. It codes for CASSNKGQPQHF. The V and J genes are TRBV19 and TRBJ1-5; D is undetermined. The CDR3 is 12 amino acids. Germline V gives CDR1 LNHDA, CDR2 SQIVND (reference sequence). The V and J ends lost 4 bases and 6 bases respectively, with 7 bases between them.

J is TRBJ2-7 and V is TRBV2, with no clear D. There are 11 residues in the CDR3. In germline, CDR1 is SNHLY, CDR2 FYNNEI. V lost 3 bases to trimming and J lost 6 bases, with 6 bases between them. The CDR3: CASSESAEQYF. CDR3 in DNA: TGTGCCAGCAGTGAGAGCGCCGAGCAGTACTTC.

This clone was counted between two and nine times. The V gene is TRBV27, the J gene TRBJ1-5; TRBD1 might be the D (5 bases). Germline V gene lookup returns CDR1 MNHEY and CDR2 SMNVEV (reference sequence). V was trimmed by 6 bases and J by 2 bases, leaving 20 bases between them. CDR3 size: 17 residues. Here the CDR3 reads CASRPLGRQRGNQPQHF. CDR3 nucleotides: TGTGCCAGCAGACCCCTGGGTCGACAGCGCGGCAATCAGCCCCAGCATTTT.

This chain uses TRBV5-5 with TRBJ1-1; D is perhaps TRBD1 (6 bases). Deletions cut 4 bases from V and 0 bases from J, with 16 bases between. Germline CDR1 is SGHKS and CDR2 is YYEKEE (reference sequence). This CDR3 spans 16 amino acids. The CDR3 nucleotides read TGTGCCAGCAGCCACAGGGCGCGGGACATGAACACTGAAGCTTTCTTT. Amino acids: CASSHRARDMNTEAFF.

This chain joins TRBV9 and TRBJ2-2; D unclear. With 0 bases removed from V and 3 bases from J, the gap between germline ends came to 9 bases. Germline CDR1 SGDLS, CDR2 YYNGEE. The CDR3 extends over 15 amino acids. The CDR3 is CASSVGGRHTGELFF. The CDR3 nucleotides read TGTGCCAGCAGCGTAGGCGGCAGACACACCGGGGAGCTGTTTTTT.

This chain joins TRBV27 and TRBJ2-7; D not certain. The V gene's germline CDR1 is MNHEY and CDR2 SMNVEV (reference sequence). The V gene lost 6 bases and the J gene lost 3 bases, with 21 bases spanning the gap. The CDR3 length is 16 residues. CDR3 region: CASSRRSSSAYYEQYF. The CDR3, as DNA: TGTGCCAGCAGCCGACGGAGTTCGTCGGCCTACTACGAGCAGTACTTC.